One and the same sample provided the 11 T cell receptor beta chains below, sequenced in a study of radiation and T cells in renal cell carcinoma. As to time point: baseline pretreatment blood. Treatment defined: 15 Gy SBRT to primary tumor, nephrectomy 4 weeks later. Clones were sequenced by immunoSEQ multiplex PCR, and TCRdb holds only the in-frame ones, with some missing. The table includes 120,000 to 150,000 clones, approximately 82% detected once. Source: blood, taken from a patient whose treatment included radiotherapy and nephrectomy. These receptors were collected from a woman between 45 and 65 years old with renal cell carcinoma.

This chain joins TRBV5-6 and TRBJ1-3, with no clear D. V lost 0 bases to trimming and J lost 3 bases, with 10 bases between them. Germline V CDR1 and CDR2: SGHDT, YYEEEE. The CDR3 runs 15 residues. The CDR3 region has the DNA TGTGCCAGCAGCTTGGGGGTGAAGGTTGGAAACACCATATATTTT. The encoded protein is CASSLGVKVGNTIYF.

The chain uses TRBV10-1 and TRBJ2-1, with 7 nucleotides matching TRBD1. Germline CDR1 reads WNHNN; CDR2 reads SYGVQD (reference sequence). This CDR3 has 15 amino acids. With 6 bases clipped from V and 7 bases from J, the junction kept 12 bases outside the gene matches. CDR3 in amino acids: CASSLTGAPSNEQFF. DNA for the CDR3: TGCGCCAGCAGCCTTACAGGGGCCCCCTCTAATGAGCAGTTCTTC.

The rearrangement joins TRBV7-2 to TRBJ2-3; 9 positions match TRBD2. With 2 bases clipped from V and 3 bases from J, the junction kept 6 bases outside the gene matches. The CDR3 contains 16 residues. The germline V gene encodes CDR1 SGHTA and CDR2 FQGNSA. In DNA, the CDR3 is TGTGCCAGCAGCTTAAATCCTAGCGGGGTGACAGATACGCAGTATTTT. Translation: CASSLNPSGVTDTQYF. The full variable domain, completed using reference TRBV7-2 and TRBJ2-3, is GAGVSQSPSNKVTEKGKDVELRCDPISGHTALYWYRQSLGQGLEFLIYFQGNSAPDKSGLPSDRFSAERTGGSVSTLTIQRTQQEDSAVYLCASSLNPSGVTDTQYFGPGTRLTVL.

The V gene is TRBV10-1, the J gene TRBJ2-7; 9 bases are shared with TRBD1. V was pared by 0 bases and J by 9 bases, with 3 bases of the junction left unmatched. This CDR3 has 13 residues. The germline V gene has CDR1 WNHNN and CDR2 SYGVQD (reference sequence). As DNA, the CDR3 is TGCGCCAGCAGTGAGTCGGGACAGGGTGGGCAGTACTTC. It translates to CASSESGQGGQYF.

The V and J genes are TRBV29-1 and TRBJ2-1, with D hard to call. The CDR3 runs 12 residues. Germline CDR1 reads SQVTM; CDR2 reads ANQGSEA. V lost 7 bases and J 7 bases, leaving 14 bases between the germline ends. CDR3 sequence reads: CSGLSGLNEQFF. The CDR3 DNA reads as TGCAGCGGTCTCTCCGGGCTAAATGAGCAGTTCTTC.

This clone was seen only once. The chain uses TRBV5-4 and TRBJ1-2; no firm D call. Germline V gives CDR1 SGHNT, CDR2 YYREEE (reference sequence). Trimming cost V 1 base and J 6 bases, with 10 bases left between them. This CDR3 has 13 residues. CDR3 DNA sequence: TGTGCCAGCAGCTTGAACCCGGTGGATGGCTACACCTTC. Translating gives CASSLNPVDGYTF.

This chain uses TRBV6-6 with TRBJ2-6, with a weak D call TRBD1 (5 bases). This CDR3 has 14 residues. Trimming left V 2 bases short and J 4 bases short, with 6 bases between. Germline lookup yields CDR1 MNHNY and CDR2 SVGAGI (reference sequence). CDR3 coding DNA: TGTGCCAGCAGTTACGGACACGGGGCCAACGTCCTGACTTTC. It yields the protein CASSYGHGANVLTF.

The genes are TRBV6-6 and TRBJ1-2; D is unresolved. Germline CDR1 and CDR2: MNHNY and SVGAGI (reference sequence). The V end lost 11 bases, the J end lost 3 bases, and 19 bases lay between the germline ends. This CDR3 comprises 14 residues. The CDR3 region is CAADGRRYYYGYTF. In nucleotides, the CDR3 is TGTGCCGCGGACGGCAGGCGGTATTACTATGGCTACACCTTC.

The chain employs TRBV28 and TRBJ2-3; D gene uncertain. Trimming took 3 bases from V and 0 from J, leaving 7 bases between them. Germline CDR1 and CDR2: MDHEN and SYDVKM. The CDR3 is 14 amino acids. Here the CDR3 DNA reads TGTGCCAGCAGTTTGGGCATAAGCACAGATACGCAGTATTTT. Translation gives CASSLGISTDTQYF.

The rearrangement links TRBV14 to TRBJ2-3; 9 positions agree with TRBD1. The CDR3 totals 13 residues. CDR1 SGHDN and CDR2 FVKESK come from the germline V gene. The ends lost 7 bases at V and 4 bases at J; junction bases unmatched: 3. CDR3: CASNRGRADTQYF. CDR3 coding DNA: TGTGCCAGCAACAGGGGGCGGGCAGATACGCAGTATTTT.

A single count supports this clone. CDR3 nucleotides: TGTGCCAGCAGTGAATTAACGGAGCAGTTCTTC. Translating it yields CASSELTEQFF. This rearrangement joins TRBV25-1 to TRBJ2-1; D not resolved. Germline-derived CDR1 and CDR2 are MGHDK and SYGVNS. The CDR3 sequence is 11 residues long. Trimming removed 1 base at V and 10 bases at J, with 5 bases between.